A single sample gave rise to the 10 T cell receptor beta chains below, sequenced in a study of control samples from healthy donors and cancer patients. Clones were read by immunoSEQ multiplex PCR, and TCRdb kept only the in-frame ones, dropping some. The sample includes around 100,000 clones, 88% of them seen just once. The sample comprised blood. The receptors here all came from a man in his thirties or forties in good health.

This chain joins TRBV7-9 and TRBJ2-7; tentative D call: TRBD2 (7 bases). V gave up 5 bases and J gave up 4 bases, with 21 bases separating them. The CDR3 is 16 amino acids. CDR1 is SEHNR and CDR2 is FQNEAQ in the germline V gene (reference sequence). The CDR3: CASSPRGGGAGYEQYF. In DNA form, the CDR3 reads TGTGCCAGCAGCCCCCGCGGTGGGGGGGCAGGGTACGAGCAGTACTTC.

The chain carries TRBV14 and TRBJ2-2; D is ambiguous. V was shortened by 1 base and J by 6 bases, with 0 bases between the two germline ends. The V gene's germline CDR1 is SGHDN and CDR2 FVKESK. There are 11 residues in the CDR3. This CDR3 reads CASSQAGELFF. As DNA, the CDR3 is TGTGCCAGCAGCCAAGCCGGGGAGCTGTTTTTT.

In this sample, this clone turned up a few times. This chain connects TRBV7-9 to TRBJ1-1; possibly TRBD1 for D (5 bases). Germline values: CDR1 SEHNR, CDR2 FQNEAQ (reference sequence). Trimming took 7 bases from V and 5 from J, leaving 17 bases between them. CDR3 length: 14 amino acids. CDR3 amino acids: CASTNGGVRTEAFF. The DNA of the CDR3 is TGTGCCAGCACCAACGGGGGGGTAAGGACTGAAGCTTTCTTT.

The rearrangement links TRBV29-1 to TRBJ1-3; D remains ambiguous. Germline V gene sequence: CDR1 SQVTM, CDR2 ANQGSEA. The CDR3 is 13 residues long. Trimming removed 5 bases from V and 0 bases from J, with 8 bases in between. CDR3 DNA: TGCAGCGTTACGGGCAGCTCTGGAAACACCATATATTTT. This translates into CSVTGSSGNTIYF.

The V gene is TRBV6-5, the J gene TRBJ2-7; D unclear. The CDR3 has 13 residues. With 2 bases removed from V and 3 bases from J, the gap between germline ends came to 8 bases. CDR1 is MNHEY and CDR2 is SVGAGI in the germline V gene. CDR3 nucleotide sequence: TGTGCCAGCAGTTACGGGCAGAGCTACGAGCAGTACTTC. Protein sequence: CASSYGQSYEQYF.

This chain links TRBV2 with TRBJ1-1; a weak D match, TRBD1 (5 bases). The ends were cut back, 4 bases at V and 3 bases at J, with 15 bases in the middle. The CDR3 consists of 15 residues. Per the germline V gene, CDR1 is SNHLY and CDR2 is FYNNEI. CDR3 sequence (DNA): TGTGCCAGCAGTGTCGAGGTCAGGGTAGACACTGAAGCTTTCTTT. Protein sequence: CASSVEVRVDTEAFF.

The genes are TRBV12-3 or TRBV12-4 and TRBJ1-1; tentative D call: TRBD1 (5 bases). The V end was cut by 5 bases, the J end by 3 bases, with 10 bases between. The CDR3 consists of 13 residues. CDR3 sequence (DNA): TGTGCCAGCAGTCACGGGACCGACACTGAAGCTTTCTTT. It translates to CASSHGTDTEAFF.

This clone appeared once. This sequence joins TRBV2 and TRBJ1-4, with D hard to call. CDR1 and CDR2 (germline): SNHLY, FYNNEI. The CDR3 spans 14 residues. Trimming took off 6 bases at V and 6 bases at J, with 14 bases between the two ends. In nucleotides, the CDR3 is TGTGCCAGCAGCCCTTCCGGCCTTTATGAAAAACTGTTTTTT. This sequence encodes CASSPSGLYEKLFF.

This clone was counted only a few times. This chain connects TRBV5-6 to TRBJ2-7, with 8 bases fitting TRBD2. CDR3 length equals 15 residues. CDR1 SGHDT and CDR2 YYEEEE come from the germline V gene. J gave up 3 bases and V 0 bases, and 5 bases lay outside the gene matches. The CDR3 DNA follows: TGTGCCAGCAGCTTGGGGTTGCGGGAGGACTACGAGCAGTACTTC. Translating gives CASSLGLREDYEQYF.

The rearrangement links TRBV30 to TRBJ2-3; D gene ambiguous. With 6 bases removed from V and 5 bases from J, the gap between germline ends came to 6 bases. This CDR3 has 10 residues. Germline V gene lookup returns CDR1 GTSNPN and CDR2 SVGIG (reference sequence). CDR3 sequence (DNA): TGTGCCTGTCGACGAGATACGCAGTATTTT. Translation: CACRRDTQYF.